What follows are 2 T cell receptor beta chains derived from one specimen sequenced in a study of blood T cells in healthy people across ages. Primed by a sample-barcoded 5' primer and a J-beta primer mix, a second PCR proceeded for 7 to 11 cycles. TCRdb re-called the 5' RACE reads with MiXCR, one entry per CDR3 protein. The repertoire holds around 690,000 distinct CDR3 sequences, with about 53% as singletons. The sequenced sample consisted of blood. These receptors all come from a man aged 60 to 75 in good health.

Note on this clonotype: Mismatch with germline at one junction end may stem from a read error. In DNA form, the CDR3 reads TGCGCCAGCGGAAATCGGGACAGGGGGGACTACGGCTACACCTTC. This codes for CASGNRDRGDYGYTF. The chain employs TRBV10-2 and TRBJ1-2; 11 nucleotides match TRBD1. The CDR3 spans 15 residues. CDR1 is WSHSY and CDR2 is SAAADI in the germline V gene.

The CDR3 region has the DNA TGTGCCAGCAACAGGGGGCTTAGGTCCTACGAGCAGTACTTC. Its translation is CASNRGLRSYEQYF. This chain connects TRBV2 to TRBJ2-7, with TRBD1 matching over 9 bases. CDR1 is SNHLY and CDR2 is FYNNEI in the germline V gene. V trimming: 7 bases; J trimming: 1 base; junction bases outside the gene matches: 5. The CDR3 runs to 14 residues.